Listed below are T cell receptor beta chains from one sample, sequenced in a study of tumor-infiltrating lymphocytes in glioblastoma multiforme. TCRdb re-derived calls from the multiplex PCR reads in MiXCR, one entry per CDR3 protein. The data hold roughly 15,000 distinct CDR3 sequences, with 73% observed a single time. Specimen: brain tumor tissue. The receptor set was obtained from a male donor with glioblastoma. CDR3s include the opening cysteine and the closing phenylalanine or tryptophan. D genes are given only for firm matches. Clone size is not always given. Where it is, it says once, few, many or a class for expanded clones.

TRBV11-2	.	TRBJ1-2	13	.	CASGEDRVLGYTF	TGTGCCAGCGGGGAGGATAGGGTCCTAGGCTACACCTTC
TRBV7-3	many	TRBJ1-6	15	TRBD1	CASSQTGSYNSPLHF	TGTGCCAGCAGTCAGACAGGGTCCTATAATTCACCCCTCCACTTT
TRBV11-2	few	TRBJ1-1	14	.	CASSLGLRDTEAFF	TGTGCCAGCAGCTTAGGCTTGAGGGACACTGAAGCTTTCTTT
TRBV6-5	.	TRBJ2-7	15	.	CAGSERDGLAYEQYF	TGTGCCGGCAGTGAAAGGGATGGCCTAGCCTACGAGCAGTACTTC
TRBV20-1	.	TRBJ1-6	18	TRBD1	CSARDLTRGRTYNSPLHF	TGCAGTGCTAGAGATTTAACCAGGGGGAGAACCTATAATTCACCCCTCCACTTT
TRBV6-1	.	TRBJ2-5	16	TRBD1	CASSEFPGTGDETQYF	TGTGCCAGCAGTGAATTTCCCGGGACAGGGGACGAGACCCAGTACTTC
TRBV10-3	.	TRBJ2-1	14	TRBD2	CAIRGGERYNEQFF	TGTGCCATCAGGGGGGGGGAGCGGTACAATGAGCAGTTCTTC
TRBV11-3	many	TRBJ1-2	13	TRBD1	CASSPDRENGYTF	TGTGCCAGCAGCCCTGACAGGGAGAATGGCTACACCTTC
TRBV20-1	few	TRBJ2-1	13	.	CSAPPTRPDEQFF	TGCAGTGCTCCACCGACTAGGCCCGATGAGCAGTTCTTC
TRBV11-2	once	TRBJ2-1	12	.	CASSFFLGEQFF	TGTGCCAGCAGCTTTTTTTTGGGTGAGCAGTTCTTC
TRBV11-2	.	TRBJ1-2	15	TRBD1	CASSSGTGLGYGYTF	TGTGCCAGCAGCTCGGGGACAGGGTTAGGTTATGGCTACACCTTC
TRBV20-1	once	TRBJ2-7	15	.	CSARDIRREPYEQYF	TGCAGTGCTAGGGACATAAGGCGGGAACCCTACGAGCAGTACTTC
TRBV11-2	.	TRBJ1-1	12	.	CASSLVLGAAFF	TGTGCCAGCAGCTTAGTATTGGGGGCAGCTTTCTTT
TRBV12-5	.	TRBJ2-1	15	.	CDIGLSPYRYNEQSF	TGTGATATTGGTTTGAGTCCTTACCGTTACAATGAGCAGTCCTTC
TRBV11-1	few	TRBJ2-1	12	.	CASSLARMRQFF	TGTGCCAGCAGCTTAGCGCGTATGAGGCAGTTCTTC
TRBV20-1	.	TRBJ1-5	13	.	CSAIRDSNQPQHF	TGCAGTGCTATTCGTGATAGCAATCAGCCCCAGCATTTT
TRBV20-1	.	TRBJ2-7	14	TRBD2	CSACEGPAGGEQYF	TGCAGTGCCTGCGAGGGACCAGCGGGAGGGGAGCAGTACTTC
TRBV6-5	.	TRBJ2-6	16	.	CASSQPRLSGANVLTF	TGTGCCAGCAGCCAACCGCGACTCTCTGGGGCCAACGTCCTGACTTTC
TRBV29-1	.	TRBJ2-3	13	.	CSASSPPRDTQYF	TGCAGCGCGAGTAGCCCGCCTCGAGATACGCAGTATTTT
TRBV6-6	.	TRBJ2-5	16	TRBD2	CASSYTTRGAGETQYF	TGTGCCAGCAGTTACACGACGCGGGGGGCTGGGGAGACCCAGTACTTC
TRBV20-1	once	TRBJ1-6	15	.	CSASGPGSVNSPLHF	TGCAGTGCTAGCGGGCCGGGTTCCGTAAACTCACCCCTCCACTTT
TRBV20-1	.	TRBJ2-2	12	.	CSAVTNTGELFF	TGCAGTGCCGTGACGAACACCGGGGAGCTGTTTTTT
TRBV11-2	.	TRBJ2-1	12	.	CASSFHTDEQYF	TGTGCCAGCAGCTTTCACACAGACGAGCAGTATTTC
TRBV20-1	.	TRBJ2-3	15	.	CSASRILDCGDTQYF	TGCAGTGCTAGTCGAATACTAGATTGTGGAGATACGCAGTATTTT
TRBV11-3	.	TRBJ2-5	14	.	CASRNRDTKETQYF	TGTGCCAGCAGAAACCGGGACACGAAAGAGACCCAGTACTTC
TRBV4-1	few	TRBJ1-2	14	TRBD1	CASSSRQGDYGYTF	TGCGCCAGCAGCTCCCGACAGGGGGACTATGGCTACACCTTC
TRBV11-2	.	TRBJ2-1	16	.	CASSLVRGFACNEQFF	TGTGCTAGCAGCTTAGTTAGGGGGTTCGCCTGCAATGAACAGTTCTTC